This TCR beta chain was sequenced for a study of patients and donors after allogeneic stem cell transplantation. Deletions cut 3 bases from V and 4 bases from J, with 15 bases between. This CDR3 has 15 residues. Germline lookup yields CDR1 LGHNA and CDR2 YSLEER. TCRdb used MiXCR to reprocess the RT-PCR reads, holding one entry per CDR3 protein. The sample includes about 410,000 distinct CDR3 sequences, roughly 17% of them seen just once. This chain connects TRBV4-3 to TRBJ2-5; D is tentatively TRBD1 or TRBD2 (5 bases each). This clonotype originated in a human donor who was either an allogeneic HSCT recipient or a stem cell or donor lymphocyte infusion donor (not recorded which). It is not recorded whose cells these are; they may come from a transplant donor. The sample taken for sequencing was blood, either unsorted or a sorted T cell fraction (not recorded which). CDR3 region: CASSQEDGAPETQYF. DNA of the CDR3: TGCGCCAGCAGCCAGGAGGACGGGGCCCCAGAGACCCAGTACTTC.